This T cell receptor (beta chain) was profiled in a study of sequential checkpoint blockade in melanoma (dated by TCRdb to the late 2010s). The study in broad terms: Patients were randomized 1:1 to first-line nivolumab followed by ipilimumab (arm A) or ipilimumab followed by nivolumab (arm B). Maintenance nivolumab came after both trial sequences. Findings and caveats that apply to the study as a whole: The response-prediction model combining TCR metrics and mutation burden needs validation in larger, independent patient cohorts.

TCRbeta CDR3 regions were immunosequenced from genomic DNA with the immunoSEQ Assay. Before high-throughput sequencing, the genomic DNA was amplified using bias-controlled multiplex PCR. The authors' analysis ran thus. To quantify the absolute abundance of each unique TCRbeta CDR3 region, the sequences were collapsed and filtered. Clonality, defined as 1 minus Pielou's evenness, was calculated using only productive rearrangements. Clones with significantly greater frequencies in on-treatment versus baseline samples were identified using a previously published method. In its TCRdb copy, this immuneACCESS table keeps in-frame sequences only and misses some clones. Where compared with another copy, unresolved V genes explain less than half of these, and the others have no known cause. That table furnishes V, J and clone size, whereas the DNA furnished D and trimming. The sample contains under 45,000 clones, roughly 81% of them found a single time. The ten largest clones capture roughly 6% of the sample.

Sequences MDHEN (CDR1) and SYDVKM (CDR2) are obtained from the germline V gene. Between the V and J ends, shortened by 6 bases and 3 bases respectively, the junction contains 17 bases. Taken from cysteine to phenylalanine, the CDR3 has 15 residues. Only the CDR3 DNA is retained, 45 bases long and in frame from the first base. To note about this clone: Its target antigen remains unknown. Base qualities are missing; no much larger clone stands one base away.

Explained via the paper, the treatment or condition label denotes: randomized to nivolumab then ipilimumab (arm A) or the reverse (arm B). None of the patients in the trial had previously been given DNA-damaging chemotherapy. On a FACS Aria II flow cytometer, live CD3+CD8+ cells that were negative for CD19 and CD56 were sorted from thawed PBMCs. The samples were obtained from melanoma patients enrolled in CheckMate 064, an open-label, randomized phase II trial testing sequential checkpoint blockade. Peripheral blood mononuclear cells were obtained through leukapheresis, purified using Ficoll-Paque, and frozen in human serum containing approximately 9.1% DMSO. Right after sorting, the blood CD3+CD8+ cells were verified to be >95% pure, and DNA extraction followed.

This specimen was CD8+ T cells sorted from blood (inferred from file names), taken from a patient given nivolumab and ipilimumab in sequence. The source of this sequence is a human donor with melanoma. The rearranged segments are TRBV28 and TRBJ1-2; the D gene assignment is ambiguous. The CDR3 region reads CASRPDTQTDYGYTF. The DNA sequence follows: TGTGCCAGCAGACCCGACACCCAAACGGACTATGGCTACACCTTC.